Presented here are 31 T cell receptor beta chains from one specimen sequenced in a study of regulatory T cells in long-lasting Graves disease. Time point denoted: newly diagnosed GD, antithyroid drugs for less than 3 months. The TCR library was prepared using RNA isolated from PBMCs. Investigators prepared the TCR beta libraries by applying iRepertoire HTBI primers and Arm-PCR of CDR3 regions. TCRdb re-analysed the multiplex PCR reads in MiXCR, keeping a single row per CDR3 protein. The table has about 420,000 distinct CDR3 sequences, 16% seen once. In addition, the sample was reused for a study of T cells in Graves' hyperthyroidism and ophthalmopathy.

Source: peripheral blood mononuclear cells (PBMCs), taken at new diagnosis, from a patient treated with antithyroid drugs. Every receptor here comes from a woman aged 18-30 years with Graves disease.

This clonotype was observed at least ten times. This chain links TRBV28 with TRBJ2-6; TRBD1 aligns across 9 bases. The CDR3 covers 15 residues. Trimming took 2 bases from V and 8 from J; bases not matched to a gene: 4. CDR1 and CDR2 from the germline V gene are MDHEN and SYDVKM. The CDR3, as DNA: TGTGCCAGCAGTTTAGGTGGACAGGGGTCCAACGTCCTGACTTTC. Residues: CASSLGGQGSNVLTF.

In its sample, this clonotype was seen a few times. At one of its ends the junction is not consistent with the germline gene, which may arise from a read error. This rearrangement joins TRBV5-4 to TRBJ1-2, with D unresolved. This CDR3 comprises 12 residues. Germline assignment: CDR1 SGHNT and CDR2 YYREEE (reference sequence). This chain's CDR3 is CASSLESGPTGF. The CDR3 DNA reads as TGTGCCAGCAGCTTGGAATCAGGTCCGACGGGCTTC.

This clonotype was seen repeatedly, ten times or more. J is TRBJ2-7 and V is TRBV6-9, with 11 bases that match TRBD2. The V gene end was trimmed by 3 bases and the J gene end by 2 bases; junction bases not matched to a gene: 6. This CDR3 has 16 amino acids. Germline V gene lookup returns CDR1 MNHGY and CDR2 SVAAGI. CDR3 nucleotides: TGTGCCAGCAGTTACTCAACTAGCGGGAGCGCCTACGAGCAGTACTTC. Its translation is CASSYSTSGSAYEQYF.

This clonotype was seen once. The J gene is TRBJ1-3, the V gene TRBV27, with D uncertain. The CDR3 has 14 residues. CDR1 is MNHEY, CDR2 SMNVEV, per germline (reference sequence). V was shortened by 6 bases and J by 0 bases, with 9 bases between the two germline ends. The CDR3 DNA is TGTGCCAGCAGGACGGGCCCCTCTGGAAACACCATATATTTT. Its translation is CASRTGPSGNTIYF.

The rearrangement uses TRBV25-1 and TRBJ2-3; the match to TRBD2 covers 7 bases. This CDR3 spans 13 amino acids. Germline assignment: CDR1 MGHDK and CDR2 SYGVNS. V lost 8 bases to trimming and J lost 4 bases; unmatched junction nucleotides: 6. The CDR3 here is CASGRAEADTQYF. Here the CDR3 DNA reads TGTGCCAGCGGGAGGGCCGAGGCAGATACGCAGTATTTT.

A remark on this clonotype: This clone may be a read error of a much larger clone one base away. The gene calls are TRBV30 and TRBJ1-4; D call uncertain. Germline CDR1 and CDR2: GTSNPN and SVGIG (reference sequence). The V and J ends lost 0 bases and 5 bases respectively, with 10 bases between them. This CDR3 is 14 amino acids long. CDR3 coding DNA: TGTGCCTGGAGTGTAGGAGCGACCAATGAAAAACTGTTTTTT. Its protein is CAWSVGATNEKLFF.

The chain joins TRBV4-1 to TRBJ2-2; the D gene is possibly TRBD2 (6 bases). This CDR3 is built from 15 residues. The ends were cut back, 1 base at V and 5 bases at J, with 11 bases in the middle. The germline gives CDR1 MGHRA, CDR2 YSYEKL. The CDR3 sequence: CASSQVGGKTGELFF. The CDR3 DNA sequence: TGCGCCAGCAGCCAAGTGGGCGGGAAGACCGGGGAGCTGTTTTTT.

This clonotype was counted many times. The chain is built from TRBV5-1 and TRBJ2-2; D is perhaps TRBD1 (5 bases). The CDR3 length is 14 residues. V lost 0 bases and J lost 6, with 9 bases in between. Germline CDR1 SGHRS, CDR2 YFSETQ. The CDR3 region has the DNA TGCGCCAGCAGCTTGGGGGGCGCGTCCGGGGAGCTGTTTTTT. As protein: CASSLGGASGELFF.

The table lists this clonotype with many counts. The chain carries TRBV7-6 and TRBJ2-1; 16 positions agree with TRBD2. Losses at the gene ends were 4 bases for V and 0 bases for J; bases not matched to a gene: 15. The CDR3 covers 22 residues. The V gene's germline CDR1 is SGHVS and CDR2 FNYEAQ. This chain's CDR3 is CASSSPTSGTSGRESSYNEQFF. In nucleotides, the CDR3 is TGTGCCAGCAGCTCACCTACCTCGGGGACTAGCGGGAGGGAGAGCTCCTACAATGAGCAGTTCTTC.

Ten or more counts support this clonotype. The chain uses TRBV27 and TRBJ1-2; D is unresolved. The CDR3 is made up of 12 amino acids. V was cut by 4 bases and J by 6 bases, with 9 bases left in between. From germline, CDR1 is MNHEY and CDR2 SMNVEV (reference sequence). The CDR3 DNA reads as TGTGCCAGCAGTTCCTACGGGGATGGCTACACCTTC. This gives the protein CASSSYGDGYTF.

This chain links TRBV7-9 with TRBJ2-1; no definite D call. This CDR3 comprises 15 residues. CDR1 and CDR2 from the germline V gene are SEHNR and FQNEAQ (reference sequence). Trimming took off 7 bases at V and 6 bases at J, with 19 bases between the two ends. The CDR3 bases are TGTGCCAGCACCCTCACCCGCGGCCGCTCCAATGAGCAGTTCTTC. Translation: CASTLTRGRSNEQFF. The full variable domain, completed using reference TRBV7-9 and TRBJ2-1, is DTGVSQNPRHKITKRGQNVTFRCDPISEHNRLYWYRQTLGQGPEFLTYFQNEAQLEKSRLLSDRFSAERPKGSFSTLEIQRTEQGDSAMYLCASTLTRGRSNEQFFGPGTRLTVL.

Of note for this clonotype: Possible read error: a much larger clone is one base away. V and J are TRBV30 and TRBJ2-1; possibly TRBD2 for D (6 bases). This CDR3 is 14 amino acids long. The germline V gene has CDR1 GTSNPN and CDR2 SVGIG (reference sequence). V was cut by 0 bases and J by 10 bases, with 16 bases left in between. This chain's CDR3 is CAWSVLLRRGEQFF. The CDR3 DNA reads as TGTGCCTGGAGTGTACTCTTGCGGAGGGGCGAGCAGTTCTTC.

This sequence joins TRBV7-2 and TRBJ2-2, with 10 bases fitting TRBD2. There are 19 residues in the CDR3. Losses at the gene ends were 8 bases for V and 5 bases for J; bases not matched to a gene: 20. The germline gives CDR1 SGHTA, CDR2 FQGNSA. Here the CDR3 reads CASPSYGASGRVGTGELFF. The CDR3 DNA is TGTGCCAGCCCATCTTACGGGGCTAGCGGGAGAGTAGGAACCGGGGAGCTGTTTTTT.

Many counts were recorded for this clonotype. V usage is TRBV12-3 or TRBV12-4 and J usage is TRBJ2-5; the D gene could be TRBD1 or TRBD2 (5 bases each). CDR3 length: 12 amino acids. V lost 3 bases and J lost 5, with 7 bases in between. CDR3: CASSFWGETQYF. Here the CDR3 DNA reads TGTGCCAGCAGTTTTTGGGGGGAGACCCAGTACTTC.

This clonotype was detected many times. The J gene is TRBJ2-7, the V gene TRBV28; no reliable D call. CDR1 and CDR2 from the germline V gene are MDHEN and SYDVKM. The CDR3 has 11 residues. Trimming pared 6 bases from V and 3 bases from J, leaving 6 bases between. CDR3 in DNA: TGTGCCAGCAGCCGCAACTACGAGCAGTACTTC. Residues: CASSRNYEQYF.

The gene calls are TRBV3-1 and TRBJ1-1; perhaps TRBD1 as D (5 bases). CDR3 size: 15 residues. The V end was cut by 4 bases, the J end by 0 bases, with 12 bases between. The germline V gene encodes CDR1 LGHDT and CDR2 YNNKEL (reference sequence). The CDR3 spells CASSPRQLMNTEAFF. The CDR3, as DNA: TGTGCCAGCAGCCCGCGACAGCTTATGAACACTGAAGCTTTCTTT. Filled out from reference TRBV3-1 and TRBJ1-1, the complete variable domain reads DTAVSQTPKYLVTQMGNDKSIKCEQNLGHDTMYWYKQDSKKFLKIMFSYNNKELIINETVPNRFSPKSPDKAHLNLHINSLELGDSAVYFCASSPRQLMNTEAFFGQGTRLTVV.

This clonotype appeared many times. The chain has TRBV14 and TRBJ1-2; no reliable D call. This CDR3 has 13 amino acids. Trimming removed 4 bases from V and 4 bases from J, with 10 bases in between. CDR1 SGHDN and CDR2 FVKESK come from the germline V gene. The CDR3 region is CASSPVGGYGYTF. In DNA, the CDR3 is TGTGCCAGCAGCCCAGTGGGAGGCTATGGCTACACCTTC. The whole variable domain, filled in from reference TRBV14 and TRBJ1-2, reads EAGVTQFPSHSVIEKGQTVTLRCDPISGHDNLYWYRRVMGKEIKFLLHFVKESKQDESGMPNNRFLAERTGGTYSTLKVQPAELEDSGVYFCASSPVGGYGYTFGSGTRLTVV.

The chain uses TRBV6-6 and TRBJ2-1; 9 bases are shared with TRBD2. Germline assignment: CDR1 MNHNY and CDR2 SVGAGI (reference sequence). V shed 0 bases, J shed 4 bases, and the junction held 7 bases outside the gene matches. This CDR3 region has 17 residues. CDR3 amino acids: CASSYSPSGTPYNEQFF. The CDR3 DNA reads TGTGCCAGCAGTTACTCGCCTAGCGGGACCCCGTACAATGAGCAGTTCTTC.

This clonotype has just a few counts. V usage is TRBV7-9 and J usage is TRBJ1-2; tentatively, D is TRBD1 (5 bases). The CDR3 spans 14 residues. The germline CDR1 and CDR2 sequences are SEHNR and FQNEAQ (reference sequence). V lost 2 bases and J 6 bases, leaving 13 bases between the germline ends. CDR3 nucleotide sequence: TGTGCCAGCAGCTTACAGGGAAAGGGCCATGGCTACACCTTC. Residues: CASSLQGKGHGYTF.

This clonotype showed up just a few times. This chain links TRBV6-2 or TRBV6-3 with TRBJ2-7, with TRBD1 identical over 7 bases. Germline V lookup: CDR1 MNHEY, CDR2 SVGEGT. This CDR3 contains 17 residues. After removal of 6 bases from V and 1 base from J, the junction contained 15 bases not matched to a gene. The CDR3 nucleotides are TGTGCCAGCAGCCCAACATACTTGGGACAGCGTTCCTACGAGCAGTACTTC. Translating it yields CASSPTYLGQRSYEQYF.

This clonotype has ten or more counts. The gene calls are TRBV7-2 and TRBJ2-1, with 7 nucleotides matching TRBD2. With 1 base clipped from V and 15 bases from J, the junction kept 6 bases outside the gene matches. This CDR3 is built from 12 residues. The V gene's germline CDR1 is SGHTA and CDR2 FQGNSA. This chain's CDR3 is CASSLVSGSPFF. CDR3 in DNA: TGTGCCAGCAGCTTAGTTAGCGGGTCTCCGTTCTTC.

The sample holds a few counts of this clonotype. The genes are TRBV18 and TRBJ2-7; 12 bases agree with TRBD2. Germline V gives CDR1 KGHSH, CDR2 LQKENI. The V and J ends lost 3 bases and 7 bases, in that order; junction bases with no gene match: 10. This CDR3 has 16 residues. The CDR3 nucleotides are TGTGCCAGCTCACCCCGGCAGACTAGCGGGAGCGATGAGCAGTACTTC. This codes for CASSPRQTSGSDEQYF.

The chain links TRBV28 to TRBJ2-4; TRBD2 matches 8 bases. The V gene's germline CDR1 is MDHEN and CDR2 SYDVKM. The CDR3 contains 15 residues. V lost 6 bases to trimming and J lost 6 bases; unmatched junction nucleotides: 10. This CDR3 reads CASSRRSGRINIQYF. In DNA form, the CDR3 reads TGTGCCAGCAGCAGGAGGAGCGGGAGAATAAACATTCAGTACTTC.

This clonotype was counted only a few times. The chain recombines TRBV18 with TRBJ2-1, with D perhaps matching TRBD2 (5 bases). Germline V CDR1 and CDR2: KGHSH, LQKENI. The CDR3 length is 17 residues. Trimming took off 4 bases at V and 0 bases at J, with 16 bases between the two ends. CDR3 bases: TGTGCCAGCTCACGCCGTGGTAGCGAGAGCTCCTACAATGAGCAGTTCTTC. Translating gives CASSRRGSESSYNEQFF.

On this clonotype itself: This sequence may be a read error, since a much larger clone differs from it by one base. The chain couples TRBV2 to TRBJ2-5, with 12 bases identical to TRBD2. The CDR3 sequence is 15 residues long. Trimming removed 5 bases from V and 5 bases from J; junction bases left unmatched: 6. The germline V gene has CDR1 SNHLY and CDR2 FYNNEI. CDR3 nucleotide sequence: TGTGCCAGCAGTTTCTCGACTAGCGGGAGCGAGACCCAGTACTTC. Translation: CASSFSTSGSETQYF.

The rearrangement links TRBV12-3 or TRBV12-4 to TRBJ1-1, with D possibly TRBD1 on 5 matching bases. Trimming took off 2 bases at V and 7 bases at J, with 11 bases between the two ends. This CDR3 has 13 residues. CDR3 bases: TGTGCCAGCAGTTTATTTGGGGCAGATGAAGCTTTCTTT. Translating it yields CASSLFGADEAFF.

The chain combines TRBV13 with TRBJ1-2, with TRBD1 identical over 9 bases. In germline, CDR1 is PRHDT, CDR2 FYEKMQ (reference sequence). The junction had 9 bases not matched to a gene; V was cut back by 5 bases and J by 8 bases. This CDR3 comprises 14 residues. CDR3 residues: CASSTPGTGSGYTF. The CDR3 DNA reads TGTGCCAGCAGCACCCCCGGGACAGGGTCCGGCTACACCTTC.

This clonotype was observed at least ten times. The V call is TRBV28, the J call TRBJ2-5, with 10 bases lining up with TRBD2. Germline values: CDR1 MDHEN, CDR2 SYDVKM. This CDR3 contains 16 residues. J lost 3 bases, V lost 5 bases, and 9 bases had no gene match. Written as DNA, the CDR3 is TGTGCCAGCAGTCCTGGACTAGCGGTAGGGGAAGAGACCCAGTACTTC. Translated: CASSPGLAVGEETQYF.

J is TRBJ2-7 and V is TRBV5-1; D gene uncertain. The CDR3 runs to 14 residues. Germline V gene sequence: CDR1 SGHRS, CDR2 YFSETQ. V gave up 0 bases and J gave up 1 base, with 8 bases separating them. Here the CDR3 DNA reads TGCGCCAGCAGCTTGGAATTAGGTTCCTACGAGCAGTACTTC. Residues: CASSLELGSYEQYF.

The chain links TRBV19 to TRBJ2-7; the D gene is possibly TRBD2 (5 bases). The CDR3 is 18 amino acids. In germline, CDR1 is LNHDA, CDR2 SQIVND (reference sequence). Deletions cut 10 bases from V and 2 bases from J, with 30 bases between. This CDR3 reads CATAPRYSGFERPYEQYF. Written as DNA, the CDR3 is TGTGCCACCGCACCAAGATACTCGGGGTTCGAAAGGCCCTACGAGCAGTACTTC.

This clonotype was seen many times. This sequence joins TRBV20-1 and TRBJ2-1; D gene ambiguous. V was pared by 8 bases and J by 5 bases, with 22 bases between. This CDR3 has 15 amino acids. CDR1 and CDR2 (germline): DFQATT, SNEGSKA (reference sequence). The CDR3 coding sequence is TGCAGTTCAAACCCATCCCGCCCGGAGCACAATGAGCAGTTCTTC. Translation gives CSSNPSRPEHNEQFF.